This record concerns one TCR beta chain sequence. Mouse names are used for the genes. The read finishes 4 residues shy of the CDR3 end, and the germline J gene is used to complete it. The same CDR3 can be traced to other DNA sequences in this sample. Germline values: CDR1 LGHNA, CDR2 YNLKQL (reference sequence). J was trimmed by 4 bases and V by 6 bases; bases with no gene match: 3. This CDR3 comprises 14 residues. Extracted from the samples, RNA was reverse transcribed into cDNA to serve as the sequencing template. Produced via immunoSEQ multiplex PCR; TCRdb's table is partial and in-frame only. Singletons are absent from the sample, which has 250,000 or so clones. This sample stems from a study of CD8+ T cells in alopecia areata. A panel of CD4, CD8alpha, NKG2D, NKG2ACE and other markers served to sort pooled cutaneous lymph node cells.

This clonotype originated in a C3H/HeJ mouse with alopecia areata. For this strain, the MHC haplotype corresponds to H2-k. The source material was CD4+ T cells sorted from a lymph node. The J gene is TRBJ2-1, the V gene TRBV5; 10 bases line up with TRBD1. CDR3 DNA, as far as it was read: TGTGCCAGCAGTCGGGACAGGGGATATGCT. It yields the protein CASSRDRGYA. The entire CDR3 protein is CASSRDRGYAEQFF.